The TCR beta chain under discussion was sequenced for a study of T cell responses to AZD1222 COVID-19 vaccine. Background on the study: Pooling was applied to second doses at about 4 or about 12 weeks. Notes on the study in general: It should be noted that donors were predominantly white British and more often female, and clonal diversity was possibly underestimated.

CDR3 length: 16 amino acids. CDR1 is MGHRA and CDR2 is YSYEKL in the germline V gene. V lost 5 bases, J lost 5 bases, and 19 bases lay in between. Of note for this clone: Its specificity is unknown.

Using immunoSEQ multiplex PCR, the repertoire was profiled, and TCRdb retains in-frame clones only, with some absent. The sample holds about 150,000 clones, over 65% seen once. This chain uses TRBV4-1 with TRBJ2-4, with D possibly matching TRBD1 (6 bases). The sample in question was peripheral blood, obtained on day 0 of AZD1222 vaccination. The clonotype was recovered from an adult in good health. DNA for the CDR3: TGCGCCAGCAGCGAAATTGAGGGACAAAGAGAAAACATTCAGTACTTC. Its translation: CASSEIEGQRENIQYF.